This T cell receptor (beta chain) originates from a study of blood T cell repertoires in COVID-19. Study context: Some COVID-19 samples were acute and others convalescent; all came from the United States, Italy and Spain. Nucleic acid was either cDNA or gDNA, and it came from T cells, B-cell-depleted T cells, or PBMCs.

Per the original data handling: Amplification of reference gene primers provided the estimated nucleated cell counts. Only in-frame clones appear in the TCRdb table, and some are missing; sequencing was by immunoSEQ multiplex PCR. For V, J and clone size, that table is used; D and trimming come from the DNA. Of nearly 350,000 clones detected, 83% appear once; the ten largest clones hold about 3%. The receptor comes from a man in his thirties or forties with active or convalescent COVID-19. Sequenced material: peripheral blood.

This CDR3 is CASSQDTFGTSGVDTQYF. CDR3 DNA: TGTGCCAGCAGCCAAGATACGTTCGGGACTAGCGGGGTTGATACGCAGTATTTT. The V call is TRBV5-6, the J call TRBJ2-3; TRBD2 agrees at 13 bases. Germline V gene sequence: CDR1 SGHDT, CDR2 YYEEEE. The V and J ends lost 4 bases and 6 bases, in that order; junction bases with no gene match: 14. This CDR3 has 18 residues.